The source of this TCR beta chain is a study of CXCR3-negative and CXCR3-positive naive CD8 T cells. Germline assignment: CDR1 SGHAT and CDR2 FQNNGV. The CDR3 contains 16 residues. UMI labels and 5' RACE were used to prepare the TRB cDNA libraries. TCRdb reprocessed the 5' RACE reads and keeps a single row for each CDR3 protein, giving no DNA. The sample table includes about 120,000 distinct CDR3 sequences. Findings and limits, study-wide: Both naive subsets had comparably high diversity; memory CD8+ cells much lower. More hydrophobic TRB CDR3s were found in CXCR3-positive naive cells than in CXCR3-negative naive cells.

A note on this clonotype: What it recognizes is unknown.

The sequenced sample consisted of naive CXCR3+ CD8+ T cells from blood. Subset meaning: CD45RO-CCR7+CD27+CD95- naive CD8+ T cells expressing CXCR3 (TNR3+). The V gene is TRBV11-2, the J gene TRBJ2-7; TCRdb calls TRBD2, which cannot be checked without DNA. The clonotype originates from a human donor in good health. Some clones in this sample may be carry-over from other donors' samples. CDR3 amino acids: CASSFNGLAVSYEQYF.